A selection of T cell receptor beta chains follows, all from one sample in a study of T cell clonotyping in hematopoietic cell transplantation. The method was immunoSEQ multiplex PCR; TCRdb's version includes in-frame clones alone and lacks a portion of them. The repertoire holds some 50,000 clones, with around 80% as singletons. This sample comprised peripheral blood mononuclear cells, obtained before stem cell transplant. These receptors were collected from a man aged 55-75 years with myelodysplastic syndrome. Some clones in this sample may be carry-over from other donors' samples. The CDR3 runs from the conserved cysteine through the conserved F or W. Rows give clone size only sometimes, using once, few, many, or a class for an expanded clone.

CDR3 length: 14; J gene: TRBJ1-1; clone size: NA; V gene: TRBV5-1; CDR3 protein: CASSLEGADTEAFF
CDR3 length: 13; J gene: TRBJ1-1; clone size: NA; V gene: TRBV7-9; CDR3 protein: CASSSSGNTEAFF
CDR3 length: 18; J gene: TRBJ2-6; clone size: NA; V gene: TRBV7-2; CDR3 protein: CASSLDSGRGSGANVLTF
CDR3 length: 18; J gene: TRBJ2-7; clone size: NA; V gene: TRBV27; CDR3 protein: CASSPFSTRRISGYEQYF
CDR3 length: 14; J gene: TRBJ2-3; clone size: once; V gene: TRBV29-1; CDR3 protein: CSVLGLLATDTQYF
CDR3 length: 17; J gene: TRBJ1-5; clone size: NA; V gene: TRBV28; CDR3 protein: CASSLDFWAGTIQPQHF
CDR3 length: 16; J gene: TRBJ2-4; clone size: NA; V gene: TRBV19; CDR3 protein: CASSSLSRDLTYIQYF
CDR3 length: 14; J gene: TRBJ1-4; clone size: NA; V gene: TRBV30; CDR3 protein: CAWSIGALEEKLFF
CDR3 length: 16; J gene: TRBJ2-4; clone size: NA; V gene: TRBV7-2; CDR3 protein: CASSLVGTRQENIQYF
CDR3 length: 15; J gene: TRBJ2-6; clone size: NA; V gene: TRBV19; CDR3 protein: CASSNFSSGANVLTF
CDR3 length: 11; J gene: TRBJ2-5; clone size: NA; V gene: TRBV10-3; CDR3 protein: CAIVLMGTQYF
CDR3 length: 18; J gene: TRBJ1-1; clone size: NA; V gene: TRBV6-1; CDR3 protein: CASSESRRTGRMNTEAFF
CDR3 length: 17; J gene: TRBJ1-1; clone size: NA; V gene: TRBV6-1; CDR3 protein: CASSEWWDIDMYTEAFF
CDR3 length: 15; J gene: TRBJ2-7; clone size: NA; V gene: TRBV6-6; CDR3 protein: CASSYSRQGAYEQYF
CDR3 length: 13; J gene: TRBJ1-1; clone size: NA; V gene: TRBV4-2; CDR3 protein: CASSQESRAEAFF
CDR3 length: 14; J gene: TRBJ2-3; clone size: NA; V gene: TRBV2; CDR3 protein: CASTRLARTDTQYF
CDR3 length: 13; J gene: TRBJ2-7; clone size: NA; V gene: TRBV28; CDR3 protein: CASRETGGHEQYF
CDR3 length: 14; J gene: TRBJ2-3; clone size: NA; V gene: TRBV30; CDR3 protein: CAWSQGTRTDTQYF
CDR3 length: 16; J gene: TRBJ1-3; clone size: NA; V gene: TRBV27; CDR3 protein: CASSFVGQGAGNTIYF
CDR3 length: 16; J gene: TRBJ2-5; clone size: NA; V gene: TRBV13; CDR3 protein: CASSSSRGAIRETQYF
CDR3 length: 12; J gene: TRBJ2-1; clone size: once; V gene: TRBV11-2; CDR3 protein: CASSLDLNEQFF
CDR3 length: 17; J gene: TRBJ2-7; clone size: NA; V gene: TRBV19; CDR3 protein: CASSITDRGRKSYEQYF
CDR3 length: 15; J gene: TRBJ1-2; clone size: once; V gene: TRBV7-9; CDR3 protein: CASSSRQAGPYGYTF
CDR3 length: 15; J gene: TRBJ1-2; clone size: few; V gene: TRBV7-9; CDR3 protein: CASSPQLKNNYGYTF
CDR3 length: 14; J gene: TRBJ1-1; clone size: NA; V gene: TRBV11-2; CDR3 protein: CASSLTGVFTEAFF
CDR3 length: 15; J gene: TRBJ2-1; clone size: NA; V gene: TRBV4-3; CDR3 protein: CASSPVGGGAHEQFF
CDR3 length: 13; J gene: TRBJ1-6; clone size: NA; V gene: TRBV7-9; CDR3 protein: CASSLNWGSPLHF
CDR3 length: 17; J gene: TRBJ1-6; clone size: NA; V gene: TRBV18; CDR3 protein: CASSPEIRTSYNSPLHF
CDR3 length: 12; J gene: TRBJ1-2; clone size: NA; V gene: TRBV29-1; CDR3 protein: CSAGTGGFGYTF
CDR3 length: 13; J gene: TRBJ2-1; clone size: NA; V gene: TRBV19; CDR3 protein: CASSQVAYNEQFF
CDR3 length: 16; J gene: TRBJ2-1; clone size: NA; V gene: TRBV11-2; CDR3 protein: CASSPDTVNSYNEQFF
CDR3 length: 15; J gene: TRBJ2-1; clone size: NA; V gene: TRBV11-3; CDR3 protein: CASSFRGANYNEQFF
CDR3 length: 17; J gene: TRBJ2-2; clone size: NA; V gene: TRBV7-8; CDR3 protein: CASSRLAGGINTGELFF
CDR3 length: 17; J gene: TRBJ2-1; clone size: once; V gene: TRBV14; CDR3 protein: CASSQGWGQGRPNEQFF
CDR3 length: 15; J gene: TRBJ1-6; clone size: NA; V gene: TRBV11-2; CDR3 protein: CASSLTGQYNSPLHF
CDR3 length: 15; J gene: TRBJ1-5; clone size: NA; V gene: TRBV9; CDR3 protein: CASSFSGGMGQPQHF
CDR3 length: 13; J gene: TRBJ1-5; clone size: NA; V gene: TRBV6-1; CDR3 protein: CASGTDSNQPQHF
CDR3 length: 13; J gene: TRBJ2-7; clone size: NA; V gene: TRBV28; CDR3 protein: CASSRQGVNEQYF
CDR3 length: 14; J gene: TRBJ1-2; clone size: once; V gene: TRBV19; CDR3 protein: CASSDLGGEKGYTF
CDR3 length: 15; J gene: TRBJ1-6; clone size: NA; V gene: TRBV11-2; CDR3 protein: CASSLFGGGNSPLHF
CDR3 length: 15; J gene: TRBJ2-2; clone size: NA; V gene: TRBV28; CDR3 protein: CASSLYQVNTGELFF
CDR3 length: 13; J gene: TRBJ1-2; clone size: few; V gene: TRBV6-6; CDR3 protein: CASSSLSNYGYTF
CDR3 length: 16; J gene: TRBJ2-1; clone size: NA; V gene: TRBV4-3; CDR3 protein: CASSRSASGGASEQFF
CDR3 length: 16; J gene: TRBJ1-5; clone size: NA; V gene: TRBV19; CDR3 protein: CASSITGARGNQPQHF
CDR3 length: 17; J gene: TRBJ1-2; clone size: NA; V gene: TRBV5-6; CDR3 protein: CASSRGSRGTQNYGYTF
CDR3 length: 12; J gene: TRBJ1-6; clone size: NA; V gene: TRBV19; CDR3 protein: CASTTGLSPLHF
CDR3 length: 11; J gene: TRBJ2-7; clone size: NA; V gene: TRBV2; CDR3 protein: CASSQGGEQYF
CDR3 length: 15; J gene: TRBJ1-2; clone size: NA; V gene: TRBV4-2; CDR3 protein: CASSPSGTAPYGYTF
CDR3 length: 13; J gene: TRBJ1-1; clone size: NA; V gene: TRBV5-1; CDR3 protein: CASRGQGNTEAFF
CDR3 length: 15; J gene: TRBJ1-1; clone size: NA; V gene: TRBV9; CDR3 protein: CASSVGRGTDTEAFF
CDR3 length: 12; J gene: TRBJ1-2; clone size: NA; V gene: TRBV5-6; CDR3 protein: CASSLVGDGYTF
CDR3 length: 14; J gene: TRBJ2-4; clone size: few; V gene: TRBV9; CDR3 protein: CASSVSGSKNIQYF
CDR3 length: 16; J gene: TRBJ1-5; clone size: NA; V gene: TRBV30; CDR3 protein: CAWSSQGGLSNQPQHF